This T cell receptor (beta chain) was sequenced for a study of cytomegalovirus exposure and HLA in healthy donors. Broader study findings: Later work found most CMV-associated TCR beta chains apparently HLA-restricted. When a later analysis compared HLA-associated TCR beta chains with equally common others, the HLA-associated chains turned out to be more clonally expanded and to have lower generation probabilities.

The PCR had 60 Vbeta and 13 Jbeta primers. In the authors' workflow: Later, an analysis found 75 million to 100 million unique TCR beta chains, and about 10 million of these were shared. The repertoire was sequenced with immunoSEQ multiplex PCR; TCRdb's copy has only in-frame clones and lacks some. The V and J calls and clone size come from that table; D and trimming were worked out from the DNA. The sample holds about 160,000 clones, more than 65% seen once. To note about this clone: Antigen specificity is unknown.

Healthy donors of bone marrow made up the group. Trimming took 1 base from V and 2 from J; bases not matched to a gene: 5. This CDR3 has 15 amino acids. The V gene's germline CDR1 is MNHNS and CDR2 SASEGT. The rearrangement joins TRBV6-1 to TRBJ2-7; the match to TRBD1 covers 7 bases. This sequence originates from a woman aged 40 to 50 in good health and CMV-seropositive. Sequenced material: PBMCs. This CDR3 reads CASSEDPGTAYEQYF. DNA for the CDR3: TGTGCCAGCAGTGAAGACCCTGGGACAGCCTACGAGCAGTACTTC.